The T cell receptor (beta chain) described here comes from a study of cytomegalovirus exposure and HLA in healthy donors. PCR involved 60 Vbeta and 13 Jbeta primers. Sequencing used immunoSEQ multiplex PCR; TCRdb keeps in-frame clones, though not all of them. The sample includes tens of thousands of clones, around 64% seen only once; the top ten take roughly 2.5%. The V gene's germline CDR1 is SQVTM and CDR2 ANQGSEA. This CDR3 is 15 amino acids long. Trimming cost V 6 bases and J 4 bases; bases outside gene matches: 8. The clonotype comes from a human donor in good health. Sequencing was carried out using PBMCs. V and J are TRBV29-1 and TRBJ2-5; TRBD2 matches 13 bases. In DNA form, the CDR3 reads TGCAGCGTCAAAAGGGGACTAGCGGGGCCAGAGACCCAGTACTTC. Translation gives CSVKRGLAGPETQYF.